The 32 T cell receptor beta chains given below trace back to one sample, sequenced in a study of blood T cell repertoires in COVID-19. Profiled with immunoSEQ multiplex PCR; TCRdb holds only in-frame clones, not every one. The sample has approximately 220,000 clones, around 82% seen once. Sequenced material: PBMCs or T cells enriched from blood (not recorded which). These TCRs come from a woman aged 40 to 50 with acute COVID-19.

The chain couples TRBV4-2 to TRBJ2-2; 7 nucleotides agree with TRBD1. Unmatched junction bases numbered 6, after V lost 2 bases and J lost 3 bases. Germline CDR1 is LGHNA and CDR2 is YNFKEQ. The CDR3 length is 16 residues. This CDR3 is CASSQKGQFYTGELFF. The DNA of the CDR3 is TGTGCCAGCAGCCAAAAGGGACAGTTTTACACCGGGGAGCTGTTTTTT.

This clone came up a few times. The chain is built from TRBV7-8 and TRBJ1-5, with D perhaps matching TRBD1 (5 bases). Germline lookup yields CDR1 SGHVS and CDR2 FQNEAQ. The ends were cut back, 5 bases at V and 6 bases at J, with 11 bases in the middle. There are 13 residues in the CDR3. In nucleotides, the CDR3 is TGTGCCAGCAGCCCGGGGGGAGGTCAGCCCCAGCATTTT. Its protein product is CASSPGGGQPQHF.

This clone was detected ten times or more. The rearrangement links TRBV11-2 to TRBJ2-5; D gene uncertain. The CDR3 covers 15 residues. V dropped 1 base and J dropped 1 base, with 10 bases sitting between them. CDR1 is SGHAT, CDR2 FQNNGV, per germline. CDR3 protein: CASSLGPLPQETQYF. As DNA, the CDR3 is TGTGCCAGCAGCTTAGGCCCTCTACCCCAAGAGACCCAGTACTTC.

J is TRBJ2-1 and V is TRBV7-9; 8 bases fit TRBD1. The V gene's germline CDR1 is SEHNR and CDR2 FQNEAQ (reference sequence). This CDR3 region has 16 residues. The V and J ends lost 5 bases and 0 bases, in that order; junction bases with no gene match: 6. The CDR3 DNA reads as TGTGCCAGCAGCGGAAGACAGGGGAGCTCCTACAATGAGCAGTTCTTC. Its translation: CASSGRQGSSYNEQFF.

The CDR3 sequence: CASSLVLETDTQYF. The CDR3 DNA follows: TGTGCCAGCAGCTTGGTTCTAGAGACAGATACGCAGTATTTT. V gene TRBV5-6 combines with J gene TRBJ2-3; D is undetermined. This CDR3 is 14 amino acids long. Germline values: CDR1 SGHDT, CDR2 YYEEEE. The V and J ends lost 0 bases and 3 bases respectively, with 8 bases between them.

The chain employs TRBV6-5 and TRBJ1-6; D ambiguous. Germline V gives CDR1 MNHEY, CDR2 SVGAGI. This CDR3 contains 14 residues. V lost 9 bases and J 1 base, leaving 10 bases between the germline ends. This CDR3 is CASKSGSYNSPLHF. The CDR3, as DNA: TGTGCCAGTAAGAGCGGGTCCTATAATTCACCCCTCCACTTT.

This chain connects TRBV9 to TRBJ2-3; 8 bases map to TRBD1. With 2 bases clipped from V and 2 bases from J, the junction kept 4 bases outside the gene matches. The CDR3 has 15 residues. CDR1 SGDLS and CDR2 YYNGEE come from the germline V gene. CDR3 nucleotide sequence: TGTGCCAGCAGCGTGGGGACAGGCTTCACAGATACGCAGTATTTT. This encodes CASSVGTGFTDTQYF. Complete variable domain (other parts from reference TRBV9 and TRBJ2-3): DSGVTQTPKHLITATGQRVTLRCSPRSGDLSVYWYQQSLDQGLQFLIQYYNGEERAKGNILERFSAQQFPDLHSELNLSSLELGDSALYFCASSVGTGFTDTQYFGPGTRLTVL.

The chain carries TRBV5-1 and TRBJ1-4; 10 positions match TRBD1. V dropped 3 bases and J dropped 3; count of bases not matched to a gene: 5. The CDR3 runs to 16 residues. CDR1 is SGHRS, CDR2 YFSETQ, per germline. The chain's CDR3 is CASSYVGQGANEKLFF. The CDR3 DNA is TGCGCCAGCAGCTACGTCGGACAGGGGGCTAATGAAAAACTGTTTTTT.

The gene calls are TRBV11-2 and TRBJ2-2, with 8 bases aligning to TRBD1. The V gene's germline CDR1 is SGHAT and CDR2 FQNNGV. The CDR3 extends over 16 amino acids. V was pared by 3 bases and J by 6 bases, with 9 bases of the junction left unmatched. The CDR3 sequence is CASSFERTGMAGELFF. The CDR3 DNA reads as TGTGCCAGCAGCTTCGAACGGACAGGGATGGCCGGGGAGCTGTTTTTT.

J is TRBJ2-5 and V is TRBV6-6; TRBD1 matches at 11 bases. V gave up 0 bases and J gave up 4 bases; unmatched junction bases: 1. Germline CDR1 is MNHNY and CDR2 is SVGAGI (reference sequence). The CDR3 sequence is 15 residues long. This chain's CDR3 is CASSYSGTGGETQYF. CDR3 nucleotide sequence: TGTGCCAGCAGTTACTCCGGGACAGGGGGAGAGACCCAGTACTTC.

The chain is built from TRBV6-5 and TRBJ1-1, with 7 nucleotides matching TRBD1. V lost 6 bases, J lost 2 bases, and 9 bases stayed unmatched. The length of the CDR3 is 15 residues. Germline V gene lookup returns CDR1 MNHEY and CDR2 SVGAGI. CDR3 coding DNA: TGTGCCAGCAGGAAGGACAGGATTGTTAACACTGAAGCTTTCTTT. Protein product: CASRKDRIVNTEAFF.

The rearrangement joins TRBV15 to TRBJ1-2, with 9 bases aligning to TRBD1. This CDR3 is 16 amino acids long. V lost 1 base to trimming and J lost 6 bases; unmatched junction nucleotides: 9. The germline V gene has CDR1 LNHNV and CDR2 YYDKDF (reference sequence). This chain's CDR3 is CATSRVGQGSLDGYTF. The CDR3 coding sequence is TGTGCCACCAGCAGAGTGGGACAGGGAAGTCTTGATGGCTACACCTTC. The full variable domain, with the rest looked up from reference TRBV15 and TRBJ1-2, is DAMVIQNPRYQVTQFGKPVTLSCSQTLNHNVMYWYQQKSSQAPKLLFHYYDKDFNNEADTPDNFQSRRPNTSFCFLDIRSPGLGDTAMYLCATSRVGQGSLDGYTFGSGTRLTVV.

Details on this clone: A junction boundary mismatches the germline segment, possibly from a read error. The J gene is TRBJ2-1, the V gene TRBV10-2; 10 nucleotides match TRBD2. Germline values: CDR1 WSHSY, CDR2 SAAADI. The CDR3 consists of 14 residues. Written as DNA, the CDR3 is TGCGCCAGCGGTGACAGCGGGGGGGGCAATGAGCAGTTCTTC. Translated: CASGDSGGGNEQFF.

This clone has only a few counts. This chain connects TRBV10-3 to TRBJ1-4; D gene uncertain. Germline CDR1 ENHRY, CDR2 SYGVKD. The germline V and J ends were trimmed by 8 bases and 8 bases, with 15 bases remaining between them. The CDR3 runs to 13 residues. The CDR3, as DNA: TGTGCCATCGGGTCAGCGCGGGAGGAAAAACTGTTTTTT. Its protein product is CAIGSAREEKLFF.

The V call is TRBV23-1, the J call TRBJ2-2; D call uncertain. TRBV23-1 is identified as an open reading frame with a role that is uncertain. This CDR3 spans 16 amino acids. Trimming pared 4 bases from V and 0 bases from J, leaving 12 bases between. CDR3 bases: TGCGCCAGCAGTCCCCCAACGAGCGCGAACACCGGGGAGCTGTTTTTT. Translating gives CASSPPTSANTGELFF.

The CDR3 here is CASSLEGRQPQHF. The CDR3 DNA is TGTGCCAGCAGCTTAGAAGGGAGACAGCCCCAGCATTTT. The chain links TRBV7-8 to TRBJ1-5; D call uncertain. Germline CDR1 and CDR2: SGHVS and FQNEAQ. The CDR3 loop spans 13 amino acids. The V gene lost 1 base and the J gene lost 7 bases, with 8 bases spanning the gap.

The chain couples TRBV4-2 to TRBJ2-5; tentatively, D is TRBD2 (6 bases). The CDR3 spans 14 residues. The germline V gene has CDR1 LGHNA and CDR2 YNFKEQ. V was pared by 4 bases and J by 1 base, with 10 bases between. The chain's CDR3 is CASSPTGGQETQYF. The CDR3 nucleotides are TGTGCCAGCAGCCCAACCGGGGGCCAAGAGACCCAGTACTTC.

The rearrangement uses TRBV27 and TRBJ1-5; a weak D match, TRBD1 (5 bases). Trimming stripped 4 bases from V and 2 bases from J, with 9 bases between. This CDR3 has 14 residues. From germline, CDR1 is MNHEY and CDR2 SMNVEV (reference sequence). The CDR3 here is CASSSGRGNQPQHF. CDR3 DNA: TGTGCCAGCAGTTCTGGCAGGGGCAATCAGCCCCAGCATTTT.

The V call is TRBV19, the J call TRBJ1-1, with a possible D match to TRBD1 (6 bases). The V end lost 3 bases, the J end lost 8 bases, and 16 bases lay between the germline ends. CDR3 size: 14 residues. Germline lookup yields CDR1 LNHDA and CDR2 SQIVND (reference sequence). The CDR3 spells CASSIPGTYEEAFF. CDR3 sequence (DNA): TGTGCCAGTAGTATTCCCGGGACATATGAGGAAGCTTTCTTT.

DNA for the CDR3: TGTGCCAGCAGCTTAGTAGGTCAGGGCGGCAATCAGCCCCAGCATTTT. Protein sequence: CASSLVGQGGNQPQHF. V and J are TRBV7-9 and TRBJ1-5, with a weak D call TRBD1 (5 bases). Germline loops: CDR1 SEHNR, CDR2 FQNEAQ (reference sequence). The CDR3 has 16 amino acids. With 1 base removed from V and 2 bases from J, the gap between germline ends came to 12 bases.

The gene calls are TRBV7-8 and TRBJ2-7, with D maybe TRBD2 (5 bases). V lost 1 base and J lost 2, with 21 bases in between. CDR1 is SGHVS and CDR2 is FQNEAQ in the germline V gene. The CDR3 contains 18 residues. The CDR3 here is CASSLGGTGVPLPYEQYF. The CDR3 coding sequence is TGTGCCAGCAGCTTAGGGGGAACCGGGGTCCCCCTACCCTACGAGCAGTACTTC.

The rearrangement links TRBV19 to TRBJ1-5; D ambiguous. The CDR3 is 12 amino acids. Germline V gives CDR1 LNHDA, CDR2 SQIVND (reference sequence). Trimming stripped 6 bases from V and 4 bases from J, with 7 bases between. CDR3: CASRQANQPQHF. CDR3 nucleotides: TGTGCCAGTAGGCAAGCAAATCAGCCCCAGCATTTT.

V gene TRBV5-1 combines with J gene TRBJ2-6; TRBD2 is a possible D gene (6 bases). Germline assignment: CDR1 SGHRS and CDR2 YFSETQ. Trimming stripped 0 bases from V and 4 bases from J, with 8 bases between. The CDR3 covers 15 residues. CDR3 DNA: TGCGCCAGCAGCTTGGGGGGAGGAGGGGCCAACGTCCTGACTTTC. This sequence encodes CASSLGGGGANVLTF.

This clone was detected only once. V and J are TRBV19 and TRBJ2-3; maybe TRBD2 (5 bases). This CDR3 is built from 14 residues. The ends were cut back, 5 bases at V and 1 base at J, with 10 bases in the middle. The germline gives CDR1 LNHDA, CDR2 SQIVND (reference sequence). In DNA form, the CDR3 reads TGTGCCAGTAGTGGGTGGGGAGGCACAGATACGCAGTATTTT. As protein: CASSGWGGTDTQYF.

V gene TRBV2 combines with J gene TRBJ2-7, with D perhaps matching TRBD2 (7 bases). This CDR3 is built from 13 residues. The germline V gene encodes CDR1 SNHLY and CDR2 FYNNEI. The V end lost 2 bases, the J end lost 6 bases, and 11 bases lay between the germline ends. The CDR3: CASSERGGGEQYF. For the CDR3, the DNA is TGTGCCAGCAGTGAACGCGGGGGCGGCGAGCAGTACTTC.

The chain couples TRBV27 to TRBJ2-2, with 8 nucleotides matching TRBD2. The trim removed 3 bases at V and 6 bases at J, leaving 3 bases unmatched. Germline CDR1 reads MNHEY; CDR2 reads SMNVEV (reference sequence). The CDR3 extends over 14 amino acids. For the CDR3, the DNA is TGTGCCAGCAGTTTTTCGCGGGAGGCCGGGGAGCTGTTTTTT. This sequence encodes CASSFSREAGELFF.

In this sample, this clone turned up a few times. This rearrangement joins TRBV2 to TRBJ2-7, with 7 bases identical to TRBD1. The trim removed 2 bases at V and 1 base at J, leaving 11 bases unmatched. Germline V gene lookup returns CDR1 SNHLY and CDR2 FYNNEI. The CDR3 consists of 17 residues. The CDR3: CASSEKGSTGWSYEQYF. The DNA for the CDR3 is TGTGCCAGCAGTGAAAAAGGGTCGACAGGGTGGTCCTACGAGCAGTACTTC. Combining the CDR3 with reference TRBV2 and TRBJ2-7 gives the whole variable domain EPEVTQTPSHQVTQMGQEVILRCVPISNHLYFYWYRQILGQKVEFLVSFYNNEISEKSEIFDDQFSVERPDGSNFTLKIRSTKLEDSAMYFCASSEKGSTGWSYEQYFGPGTRLTVT.

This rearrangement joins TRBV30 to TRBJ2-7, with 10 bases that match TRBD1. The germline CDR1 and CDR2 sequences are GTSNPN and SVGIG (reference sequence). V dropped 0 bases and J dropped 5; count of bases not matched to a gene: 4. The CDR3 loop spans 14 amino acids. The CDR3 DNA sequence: TGTGCCTGGAGTGTAGGACAGGGGGTACACGAGCAGTACTTC. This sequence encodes CAWSVGQGVHEQYF.

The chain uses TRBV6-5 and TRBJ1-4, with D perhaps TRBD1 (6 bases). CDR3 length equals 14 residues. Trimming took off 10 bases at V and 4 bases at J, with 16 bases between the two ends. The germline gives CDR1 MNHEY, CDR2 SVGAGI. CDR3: CATGAGQSNEKLFF. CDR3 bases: TGTGCCACTGGCGCTGGACAGAGTAATGAAAAACTGTTTTTT.

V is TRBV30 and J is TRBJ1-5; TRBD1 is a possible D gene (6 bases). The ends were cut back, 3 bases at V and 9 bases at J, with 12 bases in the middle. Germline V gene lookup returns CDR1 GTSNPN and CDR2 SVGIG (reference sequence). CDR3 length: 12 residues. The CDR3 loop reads CAWRQDSGPQHF. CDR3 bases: TGTGCCTGGAGGCAGGACAGTGGGCCCCAGCATTTT.

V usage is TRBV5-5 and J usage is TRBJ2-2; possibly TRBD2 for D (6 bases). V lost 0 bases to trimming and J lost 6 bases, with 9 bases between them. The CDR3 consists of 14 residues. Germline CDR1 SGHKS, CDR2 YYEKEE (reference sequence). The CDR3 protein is CASSLATGAGELFF. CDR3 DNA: TGTGCCAGCAGCTTGGCTACGGGGGCCGGGGAGCTGTTTTTT.

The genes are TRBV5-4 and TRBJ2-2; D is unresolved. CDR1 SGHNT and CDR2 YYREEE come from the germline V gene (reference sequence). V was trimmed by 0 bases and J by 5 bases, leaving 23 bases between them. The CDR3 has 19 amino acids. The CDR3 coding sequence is TGTGCCAGCAGCTTGGATTATTCGGCGCTAGGCTACGGGACCGGGGAGCTGTTTTTT. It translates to CASSLDYSALGYGTGELFF.